This T cell receptor beta chain is from a study of blood T cell repertoires in COVID-19. About the study: Whether acute or convalescent, the COVID-19 samples came from the United States, Italy and Spain. T cells, B-cell-depleted T cells, or PBMCs supplied cDNA or gDNA.

Trimming removed 3 bases from V and 5 bases from J, with 8 bases in between. Looked up from germline, CDR1 is LNHDA and CDR2 is SQIVND (reference sequence). This CDR3 spans 13 amino acids. In the original processing: Amplifying reference gene primers gave estimates of nucleated cell counts. Here immunoSEQ multiplex PCR was the method, and the copy in TCRdb shows in-frame clones only, minus some. That table supplies the V and J calls and clone size; D and trimming were determined from the DNA. Found here are nearly 250,000 clones, approximately 84% of them singletons; the top ten hold around 2%. The rearrangement joins TRBV19 to TRBJ1-5, with D perhaps TRBD1 (5 bases). The sequencing sample was made of peripheral blood. This TCR was sampled from a woman aged 80 or older with acute or convalescent COVID-19. This CDR3 is CASSIQGYQPQHF. The CDR3 region has the DNA TGTGCCAGTAGTATCCAGGGCTATCAGCCCCAGCATTTT.